This T cell receptor beta chain was recorded in a study of OX40 agonist ivuxolimab in advanced cancers. For the study at large: A mean age of around 66 years, range roughly 20 to 79, was recorded, and over 65% were male.

Germline lookup yields CDR1 MDHEN and CDR2 SYDVKM. V dropped 10 bases and J dropped 0 bases, with 19 bases sitting between them. There are 15 residues in the CDR3. Assay used: immunoSEQ multiplex PCR; TCRdb lists only in-frame clones, some missing. The sample consists of roughly 60,000 clones, nearly 95% of them appearing once. The V and J genes are TRBV28 and TRBJ2-7; D tentatively fits TRBD1 or TRBD2 (6 bases each). Source: CD4+ or CD8+ T cells sorted from blood, taken in a trial of the OX40 agonist ivuxolimab. This receptor was identified in an adult with an advanced solid tumor such as melanoma, head and neck, liver or kidney cancer. Here the CDR3 reads CATSQRGELSYEQYF. DNA of the CDR3: TGTGCCACCTCGCAGAGGGGGGAGCTCTCCTACGAGCAGTACTTC.